Sequencing of this TCR beta chain was carried out in a study of blood T cell repertoires in COVID-19. Study-level background: Spain, Italy and the United States supplied samples that represented acute and convalescent COVID-19.

This clone has just one count. The CDR3 length is 14 residues. Germline loops: CDR1 SGHDT, CDR2 YYEEEE. The V gene end was trimmed by 3 bases and the J gene end by 6 bases; junction bases not matched to a gene: 5. In the original processing: Amplification from reference gene primers served as the basis for estimated nucleated cell counts. The protocol was immunoSEQ multiplex PCR, while the TCRdb copy is restricted to in-frame clones and leaves out a portion. From that table come the V and J calls and clone size; the DNA was used to work out D and trimming. The sample has around 16,000 clones, 75% to 85% seen once.

Sequencing was done on a sample of peripheral blood. The sequence derives from a man older than 75 with active or convalescent COVID-19. V usage is TRBV5-6 and J usage is TRBJ2-3; 9 bases align to TRBD2. The CDR3, as DNA: TGTGCCAGCAGCTGGGGGACTAGCATCGATACGCAGTATTTT. Translating it yields CASSWGTSIDTQYF.